A selection of T cell receptor beta chains follows, all from one sample in a study of blood T cell repertoires in COVID-19. Here immunoSEQ multiplex PCR was the method, and the copy in TCRdb shows in-frame clones only, minus some. The repertoire has a few hundred thousand clones, 75% to 90% of them found once; the top ten carry approximately 19%. Sequencing was performed on PBMCs or T cells enriched from blood (not recorded which). The receptor source for this set is a man in his forties who had recovered from COVID-19. The CDR3 runs from the conserved cysteine through the conserved F or W. Fields, in order: J gene, V gene, clone size, D gene, CDR3 protein, CDR3 DNA. A D gene is named only where the DNA matches it firmly. Clone size is not always given. Where it is, it says once, few, many or a class for expanded clones.

>TRBJ2-7|TRBV19|NA|TRBD2
CASGVSGRSGVEQYF
TGTGCCAGTGGCGTAAGCGGGAGATCGGGTGTCGAGCAGTACTTC
>TRBJ2-3|TRBV5-1|NA|TRBD2
CASSLAGVSTDTQYF
TGCGCCAGCAGCCTAGCGGGAGTCAGCACAGATACGCAGTATTTT
>TRBJ1-3|TRBV5-1|once|NA
CASSLDGQSGNTIYF
TGCGCCAGCAGCTTGGATGGGCAGTCTGGAAACACCATATATTTT
>TRBJ2-2|TRBV3-1/TRBV3-2|NA|TRBD2
CASSQAGGAGELFF
TGTGCCAGCAGCCAAGCGGGGGGGGCCGGGGAGCTGTTTTTT
>TRBJ2-7|TRBV7-9|NA|TRBD1
CASSFMGQGAYEQYF
TGTGCCAGCAGCTTTATGGGACAGGGGGCTTACGAGCAGTACTTC
>TRBJ2-1|TRBV10-2|NA|TRBD2
CASSGTSGVASSYNEQFF
TGCGCCAGCAGTGGGACTAGCGGAGTTGCTAGCTCCTACAATGAGCAGTTCTTC
>TRBJ1-2|TRBV7-2|NA|TRBD1
CASSLDGTDNYGGYTF
TGTGCCAGCAGCTTAGATGGGACAGATAATTATGGAGGCTACACCTTC
>TRBJ2-2|TRBV5-1|NA|TRBD1
CASSVRQGGPSTGELFF
TGCGCCAGCAGCGTCCGACAGGGCGGCCCATCCACCGGGGAGCTGTTTTTT
>TRBJ2-7|TRBV5-1|few|NA
CASSPTQGSYEQYF
TGCGCCAGCAGCCCGACTCAGGGGAGCTACGAGCAGTACTTC
>TRBJ1-2|TRBV5-1|NA|TRBD1
CASSSTGVSGYTF
TGCGCCAGCAGCTCGACAGGGGTTTCAGGCTACACCTTC
>TRBJ2-5|TRBV7-9|NA|TRBD1
CASSLGPTGGERQETQYF
TGTGCCAGCAGCTTAGGGCCCACAGGGGGCGAGCGCCAAGAGACCCAGTACTTC
>TRBJ1-1|TRBV7-9|NA|TRBD1
CASSLKGARNTEAFF
TGTGCCAGCAGCTTAAAGGGGGCACGGAACACTGAAGCTTTCTTT
>TRBJ1-6|TRBV30|NA|NA
CAWRGEGRASSPLHF
TGTGCCTGGAGGGGGGAGGGCAGGGCCAGTTCACCCCTCCACTTT
>TRBJ2-1|TRBV7-6|once|TRBD2
CASSPQPAGGPFNEQFF
TGTGCCAGCAGCCCACAACCAGCGGGAGGGCCGTTCAATGAGCAGTTCTTC
>TRBJ2-1|TRBV12-5|NA|TRBD2
CASGSGLVGEQFF
TGTGCTAGTGGTTCAGGACTAGTTGGTGAGCAGTTCTTC
>TRBJ2-7|TRBV30|NA|TRBD1
CAWDRGYEQYF
TGTGCCTGGGACAGGGGCTACGAGCAGTACTTC
>TRBJ2-7|TRBV27|NA|TRBD2
CASSSGLAGVGNEQYF
TGTGCCAGCAGTTCCGGACTAGCGGGAGTAGGTAACGAGCAGTACTTC
>TRBJ2-7|TRBV19|NA|TRBD2
CASSIVGGLVNYEQYF
TGTGCCAGTAGTATAGTGGGTGGACTAGTCAACTACGAGCAGTACTTC
>TRBJ1-1|TRBV7-9|few|NA
CASSLGAGGPTEAFF
TGTGCCAGCAGCTTAGGCGCTGGGGGCCCCACTGAAGCTTTCTTT
>TRBJ2-7|TRBV10-3|NA|TRBD1
CAISAGTGSYEQYF
TGTGCCATCAGTGCGGGGACAGGGTCCTACGAGCAGTACTTC
>TRBJ1-1|TRBV30|NA|NA
CAWDVQENTEAFF
TGTGCCTGGGACGTTCAGGAGAACACTGAAGCTTTCTTT
>TRBJ2-2|TRBV19|NA|NA
CASSIWSRRDYRNTGELFF
TGTGCCAGTAGTATATGGAGCAGGCGAGACTACCGCAACACCGGGGAGCTGTTTTTT
>TRBJ1-4|TRBV27|once|NA
CASSPLAGFGEKLFF
TGTGCCAGCAGTCCCCTGGCAGGGTTTGGTGAAAAACTGTTTTTT
>TRBJ1-5|TRBV2|NA|NA
CASKAPPGHNYQPQHF
TGTGCCAGCAAGGCCCCACCGGGACACAATTATCAGCCCCAGCATTTT
>TRBJ2-3|TRBV5-1|NA|TRBD2
CASRRGSGSSSDTQYF
TGCGCCAGCAGACGAGGTAGCGGGTCTTCCTCAGATACGCAGTATTTT
>TRBJ2-7|TRBV7-3|NA|NA
CASSFRGPSTTYEQYF
TGTGCCAGCAGCTTCCGAGGCCCAAGTACAACCTACGAGCAGTACTTC
>TRBJ1-2|TRBV25-1|once|TRBD1
CASSDRGDSGYTF
TGTGCCAGCAGTGATCGTGGGGACAGCGGCTACACCTTC
>TRBJ2-7|TRBV7-8|NA|NA
CASSSRIEVYEQYF
TGTGCCAGCAGCAGTCGTATTGAGGTCTACGAGCAGTACTTC
>TRBJ2-1|TRBV19|NA|NA
CASSPIRGSSYNEQFF
TGTGCCAGTAGCCCGATTAGGGGGAGCTCCTACAATGAGCAGTTCTTC
>TRBJ1-2|TRBV29-1|NA|NA
CSVEAGGARVGYTF
TGCAGCGTTGAAGCCGGGGGGGCGCGGGTCGGCTACACCTTC
>TRBJ2-3|TRBV7-9|NA|NA
CASRHSASSTDTQYF
TGTGCCAGCAGGCATAGCGCTTCTAGCACAGATACGCAGTATTTT
>TRBJ1-6|TRBV14|once|NA
CASSQSIIGGNSYNSPLHF
TGTGCCAGCAGCCAAAGTATAATTGGGGGCAATTCCTATAATTCACCCCTCCACTTT
>TRBJ2-1|TRBV4-1|NA|TRBD2
CASSRDPSGSNEQFF
TGCGCCAGTTCTCGTGATCCTAGCGGGAGCAATGAGCAGTTCTTC
>TRBJ1-1|TRBV5-1|NA|NA
CASSLAPGGTEAFF
TGCGCCAGCAGCTTGGCCCCGGGGGGCACTGAAGCTTTCTTT
>TRBJ2-1|TRBV9|NA|TRBD2
CASSAAGTSGGEAYNEQFF
TGTGCCAGCAGCGCCGCCGGGACTAGCGGGGGGGAGGCCTACAATGAGCAGTTCTTC
>TRBJ2-7|TRBV28|NA|TRBD1
CASSDPGQGAYEQYF
TGTGCCAGCAGTGACCCGGGACAGGGCGCCTACGAGCAGTACTTC
>TRBJ1-2|TRBV6-5|NA|NA
CASSPFGRPVYGYTF
TGTGCCAGCAGCCCCTTTGGGCGACCGGTGTATGGCTACACCTTC
>TRBJ2-1|TRBV9|NA|TRBD2
CASSAPGTSYNEQFF
TGTGCCAGCAGCGCGCCGGGGACTAGCTACAATGAGCAGTTCTTC
>TRBJ1-2|TRBV2|NA|TRBD1
CASSEGGQGAGYGYTF
TGTGCCAGCAGTGAAGGGGGGCAGGGGGCCGGCTATGGCTACACCTTC
>TRBJ1-3|TRBV24-1|NA|TRBD1
CATSDGQGYGNTIYF
TGTGCCACCAGTGATGGACAGGGGTATGGAAACACCATATATTTT
>TRBJ1-1|TRBV10-3|NA|NA
CAISEWGVSTEAFF
TGTGCCATCAGTGAGTGGGGAGTTAGCACTGAAGCTTTCTTT
>TRBJ1-5|TRBV6-1|NA|TRBD1
CASSANRGLGNQPQHF
TGTGCCAGCAGTGCTAACAGGGGATTGGGCAATCAGCCCCAGCATTTT
>TRBJ2-7|TRBV6-2/TRBV6-3|NA|TRBD2
CASSKTSGRAYEQYF
TGTGCCAGCAGCAAAACTAGCGGGAGGGCCTACGAGCAGTACTTC
>TRBJ2-7|TRBV29-1|NA|NA
CSVGGRGYEQYF
TGCAGCGTTGGGGGCAGGGGTTACGAGCAGTACTTC
>TRBJ2-7|TRBV5-1|NA|NA
CASSQGLAEEQYF
TGCGCCAGCAGCCAGGGATTAGCTGAAGAGCAGTACTTC
>TRBJ2-7|TRBV5-5|NA|TRBD1
CASSLDRGYEQYF
TGTGCCAGCAGCTTGGACAGGGGGTACGAGCAGTACTTC
>TRBJ1-6|TRBV21-1|NA|NA
CASSKEKYNSVHSPLHF
TGTGCCAGCAGCAAAGAAAAATATAACAGTGTTCATTCACCCCTCCACTTT
>TRBJ1-5|TRBV4-2|NA|TRBD1
CASSLGTGETQPQHF
TGTGCCAGCAGCCTGGGGACAGGGGAAACTCAGCCCCAGCATTTT
>TRBJ2-3|TRBV5-1|NA|TRBD2
CASSPGLAGGPDTQYF
TGCGCCAGCAGCCCGGGACTAGCGGGAGGGCCAGATACGCAGTATTTT
>TRBJ2-1|TRBV11-2|NA|TRBD2
CASSLRRLGTRNNEQFF
TGTGCCAGCAGCCTTCGACGTTTAGGGACTAGAAACAATGAGCAGTTCTTC
>TRBJ1-5|TRBV19|NA|TRBD1
CASIDDRVSNQPQHF
TGTGCCAGTATCGACGACAGGGTAAGCAATCAGCCCCAGCATTTT
>TRBJ2-2|TRBV9|NA|NA
CASSVGQAYTGELFF
TGTGCCAGCAGCGTAGGACAGGCTTACACCGGGGAGCTGTTTTTT
>TRBJ1-2|TRBV12-3/TRBV12-4|NA|NA
CASSLELSRGYTF
TGTGCCAGCAGTTTGGAGCTTTCTCGGGGCTACACCTTC
>TRBJ2-5|TRBV6-5|NA|NA
CASSYSATSTQYF
TGTGCCAGCAGTTACTCTGCAACTAGCACCCAGTACTTC
>TRBJ1-2|TRBV5-4|NA|NA
CASSLPGRVSSGGYTF
TGTGCCAGCAGCCTCCCCGGCAGGGTATCGTCGGGTGGCTACACCTTC
>TRBJ1-3|TRBV6-4|NA|NA
CASSDERSGNTIYF
TGTGCCAGCAGTGACGAGAGATCTGGAAACACCATATATTTT
>TRBJ1-1|TRBV5-5|NA|NA
CASSLEESSTEAFF
TGTGCCAGCAGCTTGGAGGAGTCGAGCACTGAAGCTTTCTTT
>TRBJ1-2|TRBV15|NA|NA
CATSRDKTRQANYGYTF
TGTGCCACCAGCAGAGATAAAACCAGACAGGCTAACTATGGCTACACCTTC
>TRBJ2-1|TRBV28|NA|TRBD2
CASSLTGTSLTSEQFF
TGTGCCAGCAGTTTAACGGGGACTAGCCTTACTAGCGAGCAGTTCTTC